The present TCR beta chain was sequenced within a study of CXCR3-negative and CXCR3-positive naive CD8 T cells. About the research overall: Collectively, the libraries yielded 140 million or so TRB reads in total, at about 1.5 +/- 0.3 million per library.

Naive CD8+ T cells showed CD45RO-CCR7+CD27+CD95-. The TRB libraries of cDNA were built by UMI-labeled 5' RACE. TCRdb reprocessed the 5' RACE reads and stores each CDR3 protein as one record, lacking DNA. The sample yields about 81,000 distinct CDR3 sequences, of which the top ten take up 1.6%. CDR1 and CDR2 from the germline V gene are LNHDA and SQIVND (reference sequence). CDR3 length: 15 amino acids. The chain is built from TRBV19 and TRBJ1-2. Sequenced sample: naive CXCR3- CD8+ T cells from blood. This sample's subset: CD45RO-CCR7+CD27+CD95- naive CD8+ T cells lacking CXCR3 (TNR3-). The source is a human donor in good health. Some clones in this sample may be carry-over from other donors' samples. The chain's CDR3 is CASSIMDGANYGYTF.